The clone carrying this T cell receptor (beta chain) occurred once. The sample originates from a study of shared clonotypes between healthy human individuals. At the level of the study: The cohort had two women and a few men, ages 18 to 49.

The CDR3 has 14 amino acids. Trimming left V 2 bases short and J 7 bases short, with 9 bases between. Germline V gene lookup returns CDR1 SGHVS and CDR2 FNYEAQ. The table came from immunoSEQ multiplex PCR; TCRdb's copy has only in-frame clones and leaves some out. The sample has roughly 2.4 million clones, approximately 94% seen once; the top ten hold around 0.13%. The material sequenced was naive CD4+ T cells sorted from blood. Subset here: CD45RA+ positively selected. V usage is TRBV7-6 and J usage is TRBJ1-6, with D unclear. The TCR comes from a man aged 18 to 35 in good health. In DNA form, the CDR3 reads TGTGCCAGCAGCTTAAGCTCGGGGAATTCACCCCTCCACTTT. The encoded protein is CASSLSSGNSPLHF.